This is a list of T cell receptor beta chains from one sample in a study of CD8 T cells in ankylosing spondylitis. TCRdb re-called the 5' RACE reads with MiXCR, one entry per CDR3 protein. The sample holds fewer than 550,000 distinct CDR3 sequences, approximately 5.3% seen once. Sequencing input: blood, either unsorted or a sorted T cell fraction (not recorded which). The receptors were gathered from a male donor with ankylosing spondylitis. CDR3s include the opening cysteine and the closing phenylalanine or tryptophan. The order of the fields is clone size, V gene, D gene, J gene, CDR3 DNA, CDR3 protein. A D gene is named only where the DNA matches it firmly. Size tells how often a clone was seen (once, few, many) or the class of an expanded clone, and some rows leave it out.

abundance: many
v_gene: TRBV7-2
d_gene: TRBD2
j_gene: TRBJ2-5
CDR3nt: TGTGCCAGCAGACCCGTCGGGGGGGGAGAGACCCAGTACTTC
CDR3aa: CASRPVGGGETQYF

abundance: many
v_gene: TRBV28
d_gene: NA
j_gene: TRBJ1-5
CDR3nt: TGTGCCAGCAGACTGGGGGGTACGTTCGATCAGCCCCAGCATTTT
CDR3aa: CASRLGGTFDQPQHF

abundance: few
v_gene: TRBV3-1
d_gene: NA
j_gene: TRBJ1-2
CDR3nt: TGTGCCAGCAGCTTTTGGGCCCGTGGCTACACCTTC
CDR3aa: CASSFWARGYTF

abundance: many
v_gene: TRBV7-2
d_gene: NA
j_gene: TRBJ2-7
CDR3nt: TGTGCCAGCAGCGGCAGGGCGATCTCCTACGAGCAGTACTTC
CDR3aa: CASSGRAISYEQYF

abundance: many
v_gene: TRBV7-9
d_gene: NA
j_gene: TRBJ2-7
CDR3nt: TGTGCCAGCGAGGACGCCCTCTCCTACGAGCAGTACTTC
CDR3aa: CASEDALSYEQYF

abundance: many
v_gene: TRBV27
d_gene: TRBD1
j_gene: TRBJ2-7
CDR3nt: TGTGCCAGCAAAAGACAGGGATCCTACGAGCAGTACTTC
CDR3aa: CASKRQGSYEQYF

abundance: many
v_gene: TRBV5-1
d_gene: TRBD2
j_gene: TRBJ2-3
CDR3nt: TGCGCCAGCAGCTACGGACTAGCGGGAGAAACGGATACGCAGTATTTT
CDR3aa: CASSYGLAGETDTQYF

abundance: many
v_gene: TRBV7-2
d_gene: NA
j_gene: TRBJ1-2
CDR3nt: TGTGCCAGCAGCTTATCAGGGGCGGGAGGCTACACCTTC
CDR3aa: CASSLSGAGGYTF

abundance: many
v_gene: TRBV7-2
d_gene: TRBD2
j_gene: TRBJ2-7
CDR3nt: TGTGCCAGCAGCTTATTGCAGGGAGGGTGGTACGAGCAGTACTTC
CDR3aa: CASSLLQGGWYEQYF

abundance: NA
v_gene: TRBV6-1
d_gene: NA
j_gene: TRBJ1-1
CDR3nt: TGTGCCAGCACGGGGTGGAAAAACACTGAAGCTTTCTTT
CDR3aa: CASTGWKNTEAFF

abundance: many
v_gene: TRBV10-3
d_gene: TRBD1
j_gene: TRBJ1-4
CDR3nt: TGTGCCATCAGTGAAACGGGACAGGGAGAAAAACTGTTTTTT
CDR3aa: CAISETGQGEKLFF

abundance: many
v_gene: TRBV12-3/TRBV12-4
d_gene: TRBD2
j_gene: TRBJ2-7
CDR3nt: TGTGCCAGTCTTACTAGCGGGAGCTACGAGCAGTACTTC
CDR3aa: CASLTSGSYEQYF

abundance: many
v_gene: TRBV10-3
d_gene: NA
j_gene: TRBJ2-7
CDR3nt: TGTGCCATCAGTGAGGGGCAGGGGTTGGGCGAGCAGTACTTC
CDR3aa: CAISEGQGLGEQYF

abundance: many
v_gene: TRBV7-9
d_gene: NA
j_gene: TRBJ2-3
CDR3nt: TGTGCCAGCAGCTTAGAATATACTAGCACAGATACGCAGTATTTT
CDR3aa: CASSLEYTSTDTQYF

abundance: many
v_gene: TRBV20-1
d_gene: NA
j_gene: TRBJ1-2
CDR3nt: TGCAGTGCTAGAGTCGGACCTAACTATGGCTACACCTTC
CDR3aa: CSARVGPNYGYTF

abundance: many
v_gene: TRBV10-3
d_gene: NA
j_gene: TRBJ1-5
CDR3nt: TGTGCCATCAGTGAGTGGGGTCAGCCCCAGCATTTT
CDR3aa: CAISEWGQPQHF

abundance: many
v_gene: TRBV7-2
d_gene: TRBD1
j_gene: TRBJ2-7
CDR3nt: TGTGCCAGCACCTGGACAGGGAATGCCTACGAGCAGTACTTC
CDR3aa: CASTWTGNAYEQYF

abundance: NA
v_gene: TRBV7-9
d_gene: NA
j_gene: TRBJ1-2
CDR3nt: TGTGCCAGCAGCCCCGGGACATTGATTGGCTACACCTTC
CDR3aa: CASSPGTLIGYTF

abundance: few
v_gene: TRBV20-1
d_gene: NA
j_gene: TRBJ1-1
CDR3nt: TGCAGTGCAAATCCGGAGGCAGGGAGGTGGAACACTGAAGCTTTCTTT
CDR3aa: CSANPEAGRWNTEAFF

abundance: many
v_gene: TRBV20-1
d_gene: TRBD2
j_gene: TRBJ2-7
CDR3nt: TGCAGTGCTAGTGGGAGGGTCGAGCAGTACTTC
CDR3aa: CSASGRVEQYF

abundance: many
v_gene: TRBV7-9
d_gene: NA
j_gene: TRBJ1-2
CDR3nt: TGTGCCAGCAGCTTAGAGTTGGCGACAGCAAGGGGCTATGGCTACACCTTC
CDR3aa: CASSLELATARGYGYTF

abundance: NA
v_gene: TRBV6-2/TRBV6-3
d_gene: TRBD1
j_gene: TRBJ2-1
CDR3nt: TGTGCCAGCAGTTACCCGTCAGGGGGCGATGAGCAGTTCTTC
CDR3aa: CASSYPSGGDEQFF

abundance: many
v_gene: TRBV27
d_gene: NA
j_gene: TRBJ2-1
CDR3nt: TGTGCCAGCAGCAGGGCCTTCTACAATGAGCAGTTCTTC
CDR3aa: CASSRAFYNEQFF

abundance: many
v_gene: TRBV5-5
d_gene: NA
j_gene: TRBJ2-7
CDR3nt: TGTGCCAGCAGCTCTTGGGACGGCATCTACGAGCAGTACTTC
CDR3aa: CASSSWDGIYEQYF

abundance: NA
v_gene: TRBV5-1
d_gene: NA
j_gene: TRBJ1-2
CDR3nt: TGCGCCAGCAGCCAAGGGAGAATCGGGGGCTACACCTTC
CDR3aa: CASSQGRIGGYTF

abundance: many
v_gene: TRBV29-1
d_gene: NA
j_gene: TRBJ2-7
CDR3nt: TGCAGCGTCCGGGACTCCTCCGACGAGCAGTACTTC
CDR3aa: CSVRDSSDEQYF

abundance: NA
v_gene: TRBV3-1
d_gene: NA
j_gene: TRBJ2-7
CDR3nt: TGTGCCAGCAGCCAAACCGACAGGTACGAGCAGTACTTC
CDR3aa: CASSQTDRYEQYF

abundance: many
v_gene: TRBV4-2
d_gene: NA
j_gene: TRBJ1-6
CDR3nt: TGTGCCAGCAGCCAAGCTAACAGTAATTCACCCCTCCACTTT
CDR3aa: CASSQANSNSPLHF

abundance: NA
v_gene: TRBV7-9
d_gene: NA
j_gene: TRBJ2-3
CDR3nt: TGTGCCAGCGTCCCTTCTGGAGATACGCAGTATTTT
CDR3aa: CASVPSGDTQYF

abundance: many
v_gene: TRBV20-1
d_gene: NA
j_gene: TRBJ2-3
CDR3nt: TGCAGTGCCCGGACCCCGCCAGATACGCAGTATTTT
CDR3aa: CSARTPPDTQYF

abundance: many
v_gene: TRBV9
d_gene: NA
j_gene: TRBJ2-7
CDR3nt: TGTGCCAGCAGCGGGGACTCCAACTACGAGCAGTACTTC
CDR3aa: CASSGDSNYEQYF

abundance: many
v_gene: TRBV14
d_gene: NA
j_gene: TRBJ1-1
CDR3nt: TGTGCCAGCAGCCAAGGGCTCCAGAACACTGAAGCTTTCTTT
CDR3aa: CASSQGLQNTEAFF

abundance: NA
v_gene: TRBV28
d_gene: NA
j_gene: TRBJ1-1
CDR3nt: TGTGCCAGCAGCGTTCGGGGGGAGGCTGGAAGCACTGAAGCTTTCTTT
CDR3aa: CASSVRGEAGSTEAFF

abundance: many
v_gene: TRBV7-2
d_gene: NA
j_gene: TRBJ2-5
CDR3nt: TGTGCCAGCAGCTTAGGTCCGGCGGAGACCCAGTACTTC
CDR3aa: CASSLGPAETQYF

abundance: many
v_gene: TRBV20-1
d_gene: TRBD1
j_gene: TRBJ1-3
CDR3nt: TGCAGTGCTAGGAGGGGACAGAGCTCTGGAAACACCATATATTTT
CDR3aa: CSARRGQSSGNTIYF

abundance: many
v_gene: TRBV24-1
d_gene: TRBD1
j_gene: TRBJ2-1
CDR3nt: TGTGCCACCAGTGATCTTACAGGGGGTGAGCAGTTCTTC
CDR3aa: CATSDLTGGEQFF

abundance: many
v_gene: TRBV2
d_gene: NA
j_gene: TRBJ2-5
CDR3nt: TGTGCCAGCAGTGAAATTAGACAAGAGACCCAGTACTTC
CDR3aa: CASSEIRQETQYF

abundance: many
v_gene: TRBV27
d_gene: NA
j_gene: TRBJ1-6
CDR3nt: TGTGCCAGCAGAGTGGGCTCCTATAATTCACCCCTCCACTTT
CDR3aa: CASRVGSYNSPLHF

abundance: NA
v_gene: TRBV5-1
d_gene: NA
j_gene: TRBJ2-5
CDR3nt: TGCGCCAGCAGCTTGGGGGTCCGGGATGGTGGAGAGACCCAGTACTTC
CDR3aa: CASSLGVRDGGETQYF

abundance: many
v_gene: TRBV18
d_gene: TRBD2
j_gene: TRBJ2-5
CDR3nt: TGTGCCAGCTCCCCTACTAGCGGAACCCAAGAGACCCAGTACTTC
CDR3aa: CASSPTSGTQETQYF